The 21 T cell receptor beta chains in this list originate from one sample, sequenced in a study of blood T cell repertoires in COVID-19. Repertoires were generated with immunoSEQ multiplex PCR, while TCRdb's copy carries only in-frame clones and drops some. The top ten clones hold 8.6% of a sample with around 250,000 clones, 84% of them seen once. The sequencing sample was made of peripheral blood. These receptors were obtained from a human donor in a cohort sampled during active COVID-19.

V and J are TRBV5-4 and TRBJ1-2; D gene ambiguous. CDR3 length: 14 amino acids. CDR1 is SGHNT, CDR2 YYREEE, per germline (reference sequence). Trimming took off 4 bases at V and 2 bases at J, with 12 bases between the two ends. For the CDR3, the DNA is TGTGCCAGCAGCCTCTTAGCACTAAACTATGGCTACACCTTC. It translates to CASSLLALNYGYTF.

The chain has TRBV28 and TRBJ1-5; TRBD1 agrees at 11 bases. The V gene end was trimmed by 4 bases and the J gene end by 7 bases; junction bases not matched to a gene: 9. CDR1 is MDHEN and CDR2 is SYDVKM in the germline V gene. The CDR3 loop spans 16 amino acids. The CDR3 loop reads CASSSGTGGYGQPQHF. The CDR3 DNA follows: TGTGCCAGCAGTTCCGGGACAGGGGGTTACGGACAGCCCCAGCATTTT.

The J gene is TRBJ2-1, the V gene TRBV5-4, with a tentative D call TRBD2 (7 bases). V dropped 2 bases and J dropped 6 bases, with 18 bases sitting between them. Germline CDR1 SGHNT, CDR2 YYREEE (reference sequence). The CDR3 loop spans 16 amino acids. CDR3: CASSLGGRALLNEQFF. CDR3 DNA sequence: TGTGCCAGCAGCTTAGGGGGGAGGGCCCTACTCAATGAGCAGTTCTTC.

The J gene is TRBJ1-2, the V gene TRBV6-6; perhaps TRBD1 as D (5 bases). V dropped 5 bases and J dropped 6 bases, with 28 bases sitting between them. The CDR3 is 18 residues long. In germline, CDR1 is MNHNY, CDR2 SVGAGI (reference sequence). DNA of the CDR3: TGTGCCAGCAGTCCCCTGGGGCCGAGGCAATCCTCAGGGCATGGCTACACCTTC. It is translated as CASSPLGPRQSSGHGYTF.

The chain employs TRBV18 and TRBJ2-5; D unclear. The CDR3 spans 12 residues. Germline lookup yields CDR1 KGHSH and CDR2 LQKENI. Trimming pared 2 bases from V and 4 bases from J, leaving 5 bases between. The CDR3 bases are TGTGCCAGCTCACCATCGGGAGAGACCCAGTACTTC. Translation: CASSPSGETQYF.

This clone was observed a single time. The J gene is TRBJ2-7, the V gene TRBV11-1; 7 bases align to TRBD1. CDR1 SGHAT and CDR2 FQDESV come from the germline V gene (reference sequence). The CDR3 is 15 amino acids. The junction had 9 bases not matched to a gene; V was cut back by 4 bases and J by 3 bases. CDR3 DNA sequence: TGTGCCAGCAGCTCCTACGGACAGGCCGGCTACGAGCAGTACTTC. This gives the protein CASSSYGQAGYEQYF.

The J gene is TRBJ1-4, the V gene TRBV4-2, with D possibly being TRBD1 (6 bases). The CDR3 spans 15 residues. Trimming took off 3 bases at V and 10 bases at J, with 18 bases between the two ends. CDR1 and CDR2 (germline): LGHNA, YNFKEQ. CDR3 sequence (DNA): TGTGCCAGCAGCCAGGAAGGGGGGGACGGTTCAAAACTGTTTTTT. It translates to CASSQEGGDGSKLFF.

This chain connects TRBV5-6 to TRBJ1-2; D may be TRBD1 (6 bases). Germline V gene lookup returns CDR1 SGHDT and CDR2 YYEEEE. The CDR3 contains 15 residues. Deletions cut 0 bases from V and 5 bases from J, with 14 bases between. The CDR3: CASSLDGGAGYGYTF. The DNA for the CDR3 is TGTGCCAGCAGCTTGGATGGGGGGGCAGGTTATGGCTACACCTTC.

Here the CDR3 DNA reads TGTGCCAGTAGTATACTAGCAGGGGTTCCGAACACTGAAGCTTTCTTT. It encodes CASSILAGVPNTEAFF. The chain carries TRBV19 and TRBJ1-1, with D possibly matching TRBD1 (6 bases). Germline V gene sequence: CDR1 LNHDA, CDR2 SQIVND (reference sequence). This CDR3 is built from 16 residues. Trimming shortened V by 2 bases and J by 1 base, and 14 bases separated the two germline ends.

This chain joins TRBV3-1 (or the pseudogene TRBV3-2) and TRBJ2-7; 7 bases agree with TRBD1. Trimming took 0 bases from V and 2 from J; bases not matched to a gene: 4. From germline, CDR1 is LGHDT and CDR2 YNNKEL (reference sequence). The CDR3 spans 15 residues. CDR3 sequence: CASSQEVGTAYEQYF. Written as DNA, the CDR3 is TGTGCCAGCAGCCAAGAAGTAGGGACAGCCTACGAGCAGTACTTC.

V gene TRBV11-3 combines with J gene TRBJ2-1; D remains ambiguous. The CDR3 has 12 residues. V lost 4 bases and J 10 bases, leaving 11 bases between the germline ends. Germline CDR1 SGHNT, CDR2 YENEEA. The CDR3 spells CASSSPGEEQFF. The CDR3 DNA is TGTGCCAGCAGCTCCCCTGGAGAGGAGCAGTTCTTC.

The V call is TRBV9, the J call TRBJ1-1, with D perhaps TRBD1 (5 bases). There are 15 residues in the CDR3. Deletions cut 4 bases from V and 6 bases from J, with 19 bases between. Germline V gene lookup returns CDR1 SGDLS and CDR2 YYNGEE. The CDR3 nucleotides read TGTGCCAGCAGCACCCGACGGAGGGGAAGCGCTGAAGCTTTCTTT. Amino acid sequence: CASSTRRRGSAEAFF.

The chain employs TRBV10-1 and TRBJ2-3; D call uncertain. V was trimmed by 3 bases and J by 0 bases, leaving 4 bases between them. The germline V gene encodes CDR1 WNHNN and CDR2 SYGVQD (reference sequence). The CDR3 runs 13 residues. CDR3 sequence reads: CASSDQSTDTQYF. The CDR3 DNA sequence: TGCGCCAGCAGTGATCAGAGCACAGATACGCAGTATTTT.

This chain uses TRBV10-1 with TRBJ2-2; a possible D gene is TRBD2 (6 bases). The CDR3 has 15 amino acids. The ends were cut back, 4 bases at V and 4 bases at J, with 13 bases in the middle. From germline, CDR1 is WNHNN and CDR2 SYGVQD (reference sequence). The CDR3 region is CASSALGGSTGELFF. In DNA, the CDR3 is TGCGCCAGCAGTGCTCTCGGGGGTAGCACCGGGGAGCTGTTTTTT.

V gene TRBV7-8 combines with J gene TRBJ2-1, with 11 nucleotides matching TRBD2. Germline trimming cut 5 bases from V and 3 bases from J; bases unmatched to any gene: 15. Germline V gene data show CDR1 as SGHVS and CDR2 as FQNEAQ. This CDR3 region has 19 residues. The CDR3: CASSNQWVAGGINYNEQFF. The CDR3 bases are TGTGCCAGCAGCAACCAGTGGGTAGCGGGGGGGATAAACTACAATGAGCAGTTCTTC.

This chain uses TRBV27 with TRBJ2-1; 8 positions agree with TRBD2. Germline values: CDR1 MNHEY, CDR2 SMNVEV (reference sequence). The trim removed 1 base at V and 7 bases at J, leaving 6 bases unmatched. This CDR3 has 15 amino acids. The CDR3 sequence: CASSLFSGEGNEQFF. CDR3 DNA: TGTGCCAGCAGTTTATTTAGCGGGGAGGGAAATGAGCAGTTCTTC.

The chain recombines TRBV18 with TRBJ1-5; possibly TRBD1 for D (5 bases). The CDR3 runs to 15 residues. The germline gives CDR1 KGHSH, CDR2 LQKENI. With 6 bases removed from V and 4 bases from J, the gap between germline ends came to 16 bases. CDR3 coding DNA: TGTGCCAGCTCGAAAACTTCAGGGAAAAATCAGCCCCAGCATTTT. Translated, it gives CASSKTSGKNQPQHF.

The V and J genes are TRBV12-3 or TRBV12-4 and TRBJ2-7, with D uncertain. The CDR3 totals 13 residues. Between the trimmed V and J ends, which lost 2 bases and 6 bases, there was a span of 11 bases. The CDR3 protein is CASSLSSLGEQYF. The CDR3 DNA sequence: TGTGCCAGCAGTTTAAGCTCCCTCGGCGAGCAGTACTTC.

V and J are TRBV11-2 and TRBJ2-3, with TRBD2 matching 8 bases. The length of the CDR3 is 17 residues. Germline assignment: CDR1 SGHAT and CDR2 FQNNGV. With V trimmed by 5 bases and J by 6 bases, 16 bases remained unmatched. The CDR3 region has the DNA TGTGCCAGCAGCCGAATACGACTAGCGCCTACACCGGATACGCAGTATTTT. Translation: CASSRIRLAPTPDTQYF.

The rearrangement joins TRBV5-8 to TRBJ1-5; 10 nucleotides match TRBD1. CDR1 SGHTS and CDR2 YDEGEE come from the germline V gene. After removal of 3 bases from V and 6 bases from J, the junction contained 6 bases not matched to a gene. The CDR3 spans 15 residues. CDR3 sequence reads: CASSSTGGEGQPQHF. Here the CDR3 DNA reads TGTGCCAGCAGCTCGACAGGGGGCGAGGGTCAGCCCCAGCATTTT.

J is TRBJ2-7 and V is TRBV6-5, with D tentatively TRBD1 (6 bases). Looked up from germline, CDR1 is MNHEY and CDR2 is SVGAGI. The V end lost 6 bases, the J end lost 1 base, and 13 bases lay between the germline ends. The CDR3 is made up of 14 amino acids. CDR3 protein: CASRPRQESYEQYF. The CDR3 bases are TGTGCCAGCAGACCTAGACAGGAGTCCTACGAGCAGTACTTC.